Listed below are T cell receptor beta chains from one sample, sequenced in a study of T cell responses to AZD1222 COVID-19 vaccine. Sequenced by immunoSEQ multiplex PCR; TCRdb stores in-frame clones only, minus some. The table includes 60,000 to 95,000 clones, 87% detected once. Here the sequenced sample was peripheral blood, taken 28 days after the second AZD1222 dose. The receptor set was obtained from an adult who received the AZD1222 COVID-19 vaccine. The CDR3 runs from the conserved cysteine through the conserved F or W. Fields, in order: clone size, V gene, D gene, J gene, CDR3 DNA, CDR3 protein. A D gene is named only where the DNA matches it firmly. A row's size may be missing; if present it is once, few, many or a size class.

clone_size: -
v_call: TRBV7-8
d_call: TRBD1
j_call: TRBJ1-2
cdr3_nt: TGTGCCAGCAGCTTAGGTTCAGGGGGCGCCCCTAACTATGGCTACACCTTC
cdr3_aa: CASSLGSGGAPNYGYTF

clone_size: -
v_call: TRBV5-1
d_call: TRBD2
j_call: TRBJ2-1
cdr3_nt: TGCGCCAGCAGCTCGGGACTAGTCAGCGATGAGCAGTTCTTC
cdr3_aa: CASSSGLVSDEQFF

clone_size: -
v_call: TRBV5-1
d_call: -
j_call: TRBJ1-2
cdr3_nt: TGCGCCAGCAGCGCTTTACCAGGGGAGGGCTATGGCTACACCTTC
cdr3_aa: CASSALPGEGYGYTF

clone_size: -
v_call: TRBV6-5
d_call: -
j_call: TRBJ1-1
cdr3_nt: TGTGCCAGCAGGGGGGGGACTGAAGCTTTCTTT
cdr3_aa: CASRGGTEAFF

clone_size: -
v_call: TRBV9
d_call: TRBD1
j_call: TRBJ1-6
cdr3_nt: TGTGCCAGCAGCGTACAGGGGGAAAATTCACCCCTCCACTTT
cdr3_aa: CASSVQGENSPLHF

clone_size: -
v_call: TRBV6-5
d_call: TRBD1
j_call: TRBJ1-1
cdr3_nt: TGTGCCAGCAGCCCCTCATACGGACAGGGTAGGAAAGCTTTCTTT
cdr3_aa: CASSPSYGQGRKAFF

clone_size: -
v_call: TRBV24-1
d_call: -
j_call: TRBJ2-2
cdr3_nt: TGTGCCACCAGCCGGGGTACCGGGGAGCTGTTTTTT
cdr3_aa: CATSRGTGELFF

clone_size: -
v_call: TRBV21-1
d_call: -
j_call: TRBJ1-5
cdr3_nt: TGTGCCAGCAGCCCCCCCCAGGGGAGCGCGTTAGGTAATCAGCCCCAGCATTTT
cdr3_aa: CASSPPQGSALGNQPQHF

clone_size: few
v_call: TRBV5-6
d_call: TRBD1
j_call: TRBJ1-2
cdr3_nt: TGTGCCAGCAGCTTGTTAGGGGACAGGGCCTTCTATGGCTACACCTTC
cdr3_aa: CASSLLGDRAFYGYTF

clone_size: -
v_call: TRBV20-1
d_call: TRBD1
j_call: TRBJ1-5
cdr3_nt: TGCAGTGCTAGTGTGGACAGGGGGATAGGCAATCAGCCCCAGCATTTT
cdr3_aa: CSASVDRGIGNQPQHF

clone_size: once
v_call: TRBV15
d_call: TRBD1
j_call: TRBJ1-2
cdr3_nt: TGTGCCACCAGCCCACCGACAGGGCGGGCCTATGGCTACACCTTC
cdr3_aa: CATSPPTGRAYGYTF

clone_size: -
v_call: TRBV7-3
d_call: -
j_call: TRBJ1-1
cdr3_nt: TGTGCCAGCAGCCCCGACGGGAGGAATGAAGCTTTCTTT
cdr3_aa: CASSPDGRNEAFF

clone_size: once
v_call: TRBV3-1/TRBV3-2
d_call: -
j_call: TRBJ2-3
cdr3_nt: TGTGCCAGCTCTCTGAGCACAGATACGCAGTATTTT
cdr3_aa: CASSLSTDTQYF

clone_size: once
v_call: TRBV20-1
d_call: TRBD1
j_call: TRBJ2-4
cdr3_nt: TGCAGTGCGAGTGACAGGGTCTTAGCCAAAAACATTCAGTACTTC
cdr3_aa: CSASDRVLAKNIQYF

clone_size: -
v_call: TRBV10-3
d_call: -
j_call: TRBJ1-1
cdr3_nt: TGTGCCATCAGTGAGGCTGGGACTGAAGCTTTCTTT
cdr3_aa: CAISEAGTEAFF